What follows are 26 T cell receptor beta chains derived from one specimen sequenced in a study of identical twins. TCRdb ran MiXCR on the 5' RACE reads and lists one entry per CDR3 protein. The profile shows about 530,000 distinct CDR3 sequences, around 22% of them singletons. These sequences were also reported in another study, on yellow fever vaccine responses in identical twins.

The sample consisted of CD4+ T cells sorted from blood. These receptors all come from a woman between 18 and 29 years old in good health.

This clonotype was counted a few times. The chain has TRBV12-3 or TRBV12-4 and TRBJ2-3; possibly TRBD2 for D (6 bases). The germline V and J ends were trimmed by 3 bases and 4 bases, with 17 bases remaining between them. The CDR3 sequence is 16 residues long. CDR3: CASSFSRGLNADTQYF. The CDR3 DNA reads as TGTGCCAGCAGTTTCAGCCGCGGACTAAACGCAGATACGCAGTATTTT.

The J gene is TRBJ2-1, the V gene TRBV20-1; TRBD2 aligns across 8 bases. CDR3 length: 13 amino acids. Germline CDR1 reads DFQATT; CDR2 reads SNEGSKA (reference sequence). This chain's CDR3 is CRARGGSYNEQFF. The DNA for the CDR3 is TGCAGGGCTCGGGGGGGCTCCTACAATGAGCAGTTCTTC.

This clonotype was seen at least ten times. The chain has TRBV3-1 and TRBJ1-1; D not certain. This CDR3 region has 15 residues. V dropped 0 bases and J dropped 1 base, with 9 bases sitting between them. CDR1 is LGHDT, CDR2 YNNKEL, per germline (reference sequence). The CDR3 region has the DNA TGTGCCAGCAGCCAAGATCCCGGGCAGAACACTGAAGCTTTCTTT. It codes for CASSQDPGQNTEAFF.

The gene calls are TRBV10-3 and TRBJ1-2, with 7 bases matching TRBD1. This CDR3 is 13 amino acids long. V was pared by 10 bases and J by 1 base, with 6 bases of the junction left unmatched. Looked up from germline, CDR1 is ENHRY and CDR2 is SYGVKD. This CDR3 reads CASGQEHNYGYTF. In DNA form, the CDR3 reads TGTGCCAGTGGACAGGAACATAACTATGGCTACACCTTC.

The V gene is TRBV12-3 or TRBV12-4, the J gene TRBJ1-6, with TRBD1 identical over 11 bases. Trimming took 6 bases from V and 9 from J; bases not matched to a gene: 4. The CDR3 spans 14 residues. The CDR3 DNA reads as TGTGCCAGCAGGTCAGGACAGGGGGCTTCACCCCTCCACTTT. It encodes CASRSGQGASPLHF.

This clonotype showed up many times. The rearrangement links TRBV6-1 to TRBJ2-2; 7 positions match TRBD1. CDR3 size: 13 residues. Losses at the gene ends were 7 bases for V and 3 bases for J; bases not matched to a gene: 2. CDR1 and CDR2 (germline): MNHNS, SASEGT. The DNA of the CDR3 is TGTGCCAGCAAAACAGGGGACACCGGGGAGCTGTTTTTT. Translation: CASKTGDTGELFF.

The chain links TRBV20-1 to TRBJ2-5; 9 bases fit TRBD1. Germline CDR1 is DFQATT and CDR2 is SNEGSKA (reference sequence). The length of the CDR3 is 13 residues. Trimming removed 6 bases from V and 5 bases from J; junction bases left unmatched: 7. The CDR3 reads CSAPGQGTETQYF. CDR3 nucleotide sequence: TGCAGTGCCCCGGGACAGGGAACGGAGACCCAGTACTTC.

The chain links TRBV10-3 to TRBJ1-2, with D perhaps matching TRBD1 (5 bases). V was pared by 6 bases and J by 3 bases, with 17 bases between. The CDR3 is 15 residues long. Germline CDR1 reads ENHRY; CDR2 reads SYGVKD. CDR3 nucleotide sequence: TGTGCCATCAGCGCGGGACTCCCCTCCGACTATGGCTACACCTTC. This encodes CAISAGLPSDYGYTF.

This clonotype has just a few counts. This chain joins TRBV19 and TRBJ1-6; TRBD1 matches 7 bases. Germline CDR1 reads LNHDA; CDR2 reads SQIVND (reference sequence). The CDR3 totals 16 residues. Unmatched junction bases numbered 10, after V lost 4 bases and J lost 7 bases. The CDR3 DNA reads as TGTGCCAGTAGTAATTATGGGGACAGTAGCAATTCACCCCTCCACTTT. Translated, it gives CASSNYGDSSNSPLHF. Together with reference TRBV19 and TRBJ1-6, the CDR3 gives the full variable domain: DGGITQSPKYLFRKEGQNVTLSCEQNLNHDAMYWYRQDPGQGLRLIYYSQIVNDFQKGDIAEGYSVSREKKESFPLTVTSAQKNPTAFYLCASSNYGDSSNSPLHFGNGTRLTVT.

The chain links TRBV7-2 to TRBJ1-2, with 7 bases lining up with TRBD1. This CDR3 region has 14 residues. Germline CDR1 reads SGHTA; CDR2 reads FQGNSA. The trim removed 1 base at V and 4 bases at J, leaving 3 bases unmatched. CDR3 residues: CASSLGDRPYGYTF. CDR3 nucleotide sequence: TGTGCCAGCAGCTTAGGGGACAGACCCTATGGCTACACCTTC.

J is TRBJ2-1 and V is TRBV7-8; 9 bases align to TRBD2. Germline-derived CDR1 and CDR2 are SGHVS and FQNEAQ. After removal of 5 bases from V and 9 bases from J, the junction contained 11 bases not matched to a gene. This CDR3 contains 15 residues. This chain's CDR3 is CASSNAGTSKGEQFF. CDR3 nucleotides: TGTGCCAGCAGCAACGCCGGGACTAGCAAGGGTGAGCAGTTCTTC.

This clonotype occurred many times. CDR3 sequence (DNA): TGTGCCACCGGGACAGGGAATAATTCACCCCTCCACTTT. This translates into CATGTGNNSPLHF. V usage is TRBV10-3 and J usage is TRBJ1-6; 9 bases agree with TRBD1. Germline-derived CDR1 and CDR2 are ENHRY and SYGVKD. The V gene end was trimmed by 10 bases and the J gene end by 5 bases; junction bases not matched to a gene: 3. The length of the CDR3 is 13 residues.

This clonotype was observed once. The chain is built from TRBV11-2 and TRBJ2-5; a weak D match, TRBD2 (5 bases). V was shortened by 2 bases and J by 3 bases, with 10 bases between the two germline ends. This CDR3 spans 14 amino acids. CDR1 is SGHAT, CDR2 FQNNGV, per germline. This CDR3 reads CASSLHSGKETQYF. DNA of the CDR3: TGTGCCAGCAGCTTACATTCGGGGAAAGAGACCCAGTACTTC. The entire variable domain, with the rest obtained from reference TRBV11-2 and TRBJ2-5, is as follows: EAGVAQSPRYKIIEKRQSVAFWCNPISGHATLYWYQQILGQGPKLLIQFQNNGVVDDSQLPKDRFSAERLKGVDSTLKIQPAKLEDSAVYLCASSLHSGKETQYFGPGTRLLVL.

CDR3 sequence reads: CSARDQGPSRDTQYF. DNA for the CDR3: TGCAGTGCTAGAGACCAGGGACCGAGCCGGGATACGCAGTATTTT. The J gene is TRBJ2-3, the V gene TRBV20-1; possibly TRBD1 or TRBD2 for D (5 bases each). This CDR3 is built from 15 residues. Trimming took 0 bases from V and 6 from J, leaving 16 bases between them. Looked up from germline, CDR1 is DFQATT and CDR2 is SNEGSKA (reference sequence).

This clonotype came up a few times. The V gene is TRBV10-3, the J gene TRBJ1-2, with D uncertain. This CDR3 has 13 amino acids. Germline V gene sequence: CDR1 ENHRY, CDR2 SYGVKD. The germline V and J ends were trimmed by 3 bases and 5 bases, with 10 bases remaining between them. The CDR3 DNA follows: TGTGCCATCAGTGAACAACAAGTATATGGCTACACCTTC. Translated, it gives CAISEQQVYGYTF.

The V and J genes are TRBV12-3 or TRBV12-4 and TRBJ2-2; 9 bases are a match to TRBD1. V lost 7 bases and J lost 6; bases outside the gene matches: 21. CDR3 length: 19 residues. The CDR3 DNA sequence: TGTGCCAGCACTTCCGGGACAGGGACGCGGGGAAGAAGGGCCGGGGAGCTGTTTTTT. Amino acids: CASTSGTGTRGRRAGELFF.

This clonotype occurred once. The chain uses TRBV11-2 and TRBJ2-1; the match to TRBD2 covers 13 bases. Germline CDR1 and CDR2: SGHAT and FQNNGV. This CDR3 comprises 15 residues. Trimming took 5 bases from V and 9 from J; bases not matched to a gene: 7. This CDR3 is CASSPTSGGAFEQFF. DNA for the CDR3: TGTGCCAGCAGCCCAACTAGCGGGGGGGCGTTTGAGCAGTTCTTC.

The rearrangement links TRBV12-3 or TRBV12-4 to TRBJ1-4; D not certain. Trimming took off 2 bases at V and 7 bases at J, with 8 bases between the two ends. The CDR3 length is 13 residues. The CDR3 protein is CASSLSWGEKLFF. CDR3 nucleotide sequence: TGTGCCAGCAGTTTAAGTTGGGGTGAAAAACTGTTTTTT.

This clonotype was recorded a few times. An end of the junction does not agree with germline; a read error may underlie this. J is TRBJ2-3 and V is TRBV3-1, with D tentatively TRBD1 (6 bases). Germline CDR1 reads LGHDT; CDR2 reads YNNKEL (reference sequence). The CDR3 length is 13 residues. The CDR3 DNA reads as TGTGCCAGCCGCCAGGGACAAACAGATACGCAGTATTTT. Translated: CASRQGQTDTQYF.

This clonotype showed up just a few times. J is TRBJ1-5 and V is TRBV20-1; D gene uncertain. The germline V gene has CDR1 DFQATT and CDR2 SNEGSKA (reference sequence). V was clipped by 4 bases and J by 4 bases, with 8 bases between them. CDR3 length: 12 residues. CDR3 nucleotide sequence: TGCAGTGCTACCTCAGGTAATCAGCCCCAGCATTTT. Amino acids: CSATSGNQPQHF.

This rearrangement joins TRBV27 to TRBJ1-1; no clear D gene. Trimming left V 4 bases short and J 4 bases short, with 10 bases between. CDR1 and CDR2 (germline): MNHEY, SMNVEV (reference sequence). This CDR3 is 13 amino acids long. The DNA for the CDR3 is TGTGCCAGCAGTTCGATATGGAGCACTGAAGCTTTCTTT. Its translation: CASSSIWSTEAFF.

The chain links TRBV5-1 to TRBJ2-7; D might be TRBD1 (7 bases). The CDR3 runs 14 residues. Deletions cut 4 bases from V and 4 bases from J, with 15 bases between. Germline-derived CDR1 and CDR2 are SGHRS and YFSETQ. The CDR3 bases are TGCGCCAGCAGCAGGACAGGAGGGGGGTACGAGCAGTACTTC. Its protein product is CASSRTGGGYEQYF.

V usage is TRBV10-3 and J usage is TRBJ2-1; TRBD1 matches 10 bases. Germline values: CDR1 ENHRY, CDR2 SYGVKD. The CDR3 is made up of 17 amino acids. J gave up 0 bases and V 4 bases, and 6 bases lay outside the gene matches. CDR3 amino acids: CAISALGQGVSYNEQFF. For the CDR3, the DNA is TGTGCCATCAGTGCCCTCGGACAGGGGGTCTCCTACAATGAGCAGTTCTTC.

This chain uses TRBV6-2 or TRBV6-3 with TRBJ2-5, with 7 nucleotides matching TRBD1. This CDR3 comprises 15 residues. The germline V gene encodes CDR1 MNHEY and CDR2 SVGEGT. The J segment lost 5 bases and the V segment lost 8 bases, leaving 14 bases of the junction unmatched. This CDR3 reads CASGSADRVGETQYF. CDR3 nucleotide sequence: TGTGCCAGCGGTTCCGCCGACAGGGTCGGGGAGACCCAGTACTTC.

The V and J genes are TRBV20-1 and TRBJ2-2; D is perhaps TRBD1 (6 bases). V was trimmed by 6 bases and J by 5 bases, leaving 16 bases between them. The CDR3 extends over 14 amino acids. Germline V gene lookup returns CDR1 DFQATT and CDR2 SNEGSKA (reference sequence). The CDR3: CSARPTGLTGELFF. CDR3 DNA sequence: TGCAGTGCCCGCCCGACAGGTTTGACCGGGGAGCTGTTTTTT.

The V gene is TRBV20-1, the J gene TRBJ2-1, with 8 positions matching TRBD2. The V and J ends lost 4 bases and 9 bases, in that order; junction bases with no gene match: 14. Germline CDR1 is DFQATT and CDR2 is SNEGSKA (reference sequence). The CDR3 has 15 amino acids. The CDR3 spells CSAIDPGLGSTEQFF. The CDR3 DNA follows: TGCAGTGCTATCGATCCGGGACTAGGCAGTACTGAGCAGTTCTTC.